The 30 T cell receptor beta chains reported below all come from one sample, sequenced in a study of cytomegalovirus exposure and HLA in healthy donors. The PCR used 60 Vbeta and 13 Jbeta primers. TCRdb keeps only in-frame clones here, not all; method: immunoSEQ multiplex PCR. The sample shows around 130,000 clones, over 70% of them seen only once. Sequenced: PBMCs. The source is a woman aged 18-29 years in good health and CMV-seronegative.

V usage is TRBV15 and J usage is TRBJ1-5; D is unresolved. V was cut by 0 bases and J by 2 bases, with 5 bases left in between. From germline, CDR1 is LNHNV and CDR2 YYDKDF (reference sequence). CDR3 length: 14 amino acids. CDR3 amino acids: CATSRDAGNQPQHF. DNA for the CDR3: TGTGCCACCAGCAGAGATGCAGGCAATCAGCCCCAGCATTTT.

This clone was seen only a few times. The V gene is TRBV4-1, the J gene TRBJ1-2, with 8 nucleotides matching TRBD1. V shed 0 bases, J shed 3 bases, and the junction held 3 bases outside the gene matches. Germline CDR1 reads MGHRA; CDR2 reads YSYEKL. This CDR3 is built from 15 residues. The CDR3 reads CASSQDQGAYYGYTF. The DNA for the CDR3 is TGCGCCAGCAGCCAAGATCAGGGGGCCTACTATGGCTACACCTTC.

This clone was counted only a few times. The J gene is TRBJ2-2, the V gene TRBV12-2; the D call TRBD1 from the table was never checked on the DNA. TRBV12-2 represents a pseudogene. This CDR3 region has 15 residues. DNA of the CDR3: TGTGCAAGTCGCTTAGGACAGGGGGAAACCGGGGAGCTGTTTTTT. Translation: CASRLGQGETGELFF.

CDR3 protein: CASSHLRVRTVGLLAKNIQYF. The CDR3 DNA sequence: TGTGCCAGCAGCCACCTCCGCGTAAGGACAGTCGGGCTCTTGGCCAAAAACATTCAGTACTTC. This chain joins TRBV7-8 and TRBJ2-4; D is perhaps TRBD1 (6 bases). V dropped 5 bases and J dropped 1 base, with 30 bases sitting between them. This CDR3 has 21 amino acids. Germline loops: CDR1 SGHVS, CDR2 FQNEAQ. The whole variable domain, remainder taken from reference TRBV7-8 and TRBJ2-4, is GAGVSQSPRYKVAKRGQDVALRCDPISGHVSLFWYQQALGQGPEFLTYFQNEAQLDKSGLPSDRFFAERPEGSVSTLKIQRTQQEDSAVYLCASSHLRVRTVGLLAKNIQYFGAGTRLSVL.

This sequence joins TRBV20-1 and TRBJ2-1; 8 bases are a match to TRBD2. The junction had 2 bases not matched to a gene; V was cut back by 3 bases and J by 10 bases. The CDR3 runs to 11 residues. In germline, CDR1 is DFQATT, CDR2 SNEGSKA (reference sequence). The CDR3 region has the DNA TGCAGTGCTAGCGCGGGAGGCGAGCAGTTCTTC. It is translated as CSASAGGEQFF.

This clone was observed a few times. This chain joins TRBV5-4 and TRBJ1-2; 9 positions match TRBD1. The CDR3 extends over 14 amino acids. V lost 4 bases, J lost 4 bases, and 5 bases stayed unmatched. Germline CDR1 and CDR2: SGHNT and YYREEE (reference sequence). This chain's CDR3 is CASSPGQGLYGYTF. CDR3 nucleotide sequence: TGTGCCAGCAGCCCGGGACAGGGCCTCTATGGCTACACCTTC.

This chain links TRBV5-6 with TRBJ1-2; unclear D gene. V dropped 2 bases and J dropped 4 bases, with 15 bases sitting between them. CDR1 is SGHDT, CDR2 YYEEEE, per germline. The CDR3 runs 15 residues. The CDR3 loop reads CASSFRSVGGYGYTF. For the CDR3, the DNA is TGTGCCAGCAGCTTCCGGTCAGTTGGCGGCTATGGCTACACCTTC.

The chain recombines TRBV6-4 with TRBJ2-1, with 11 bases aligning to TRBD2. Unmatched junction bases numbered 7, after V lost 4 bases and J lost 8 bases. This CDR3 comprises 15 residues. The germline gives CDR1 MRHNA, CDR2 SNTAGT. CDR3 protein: CASSALAGGGDEQFF. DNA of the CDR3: TGTGCCAGCAGTGCCCTAGCGGGAGGAGGGGATGAGCAGTTCTTC.

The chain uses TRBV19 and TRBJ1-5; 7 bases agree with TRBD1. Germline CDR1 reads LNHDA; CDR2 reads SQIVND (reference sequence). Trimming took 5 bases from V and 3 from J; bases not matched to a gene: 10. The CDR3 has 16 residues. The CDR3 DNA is TGTGCCAGTAGTCGGGGACTAGACAGGGTCAATCAGCCCCAGCATTTT. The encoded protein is CASSRGLDRVNQPQHF.

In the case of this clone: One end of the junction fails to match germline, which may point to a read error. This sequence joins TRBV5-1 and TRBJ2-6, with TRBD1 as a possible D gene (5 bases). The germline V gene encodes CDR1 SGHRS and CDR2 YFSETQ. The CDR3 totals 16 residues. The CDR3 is CASSLGTYAGANGLTF. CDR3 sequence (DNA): TGCGCCAGCAGCTTGGGGACGTATGCTGGGGCCAACGGCCTGACTTTC.

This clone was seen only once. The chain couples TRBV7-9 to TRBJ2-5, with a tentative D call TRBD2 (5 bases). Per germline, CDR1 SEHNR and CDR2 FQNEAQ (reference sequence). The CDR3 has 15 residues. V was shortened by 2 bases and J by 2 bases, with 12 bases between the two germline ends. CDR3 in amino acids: CASSLTAVNQETQYF. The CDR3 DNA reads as TGTGCCAGCAGCTTAACAGCGGTTAATCAAGAGACCCAGTACTTC. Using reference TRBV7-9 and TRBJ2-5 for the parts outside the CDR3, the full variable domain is DTGVSQNPRHKITKRGQNVTFRCDPISEHNRLYWYRQTLGQGPEFLTYFQNEAQLEKSRLLSDRFSAERPKGSFSTLEIQRTEQGDSAMYLCASSLTAVNQETQYFGPGTRLLVL.

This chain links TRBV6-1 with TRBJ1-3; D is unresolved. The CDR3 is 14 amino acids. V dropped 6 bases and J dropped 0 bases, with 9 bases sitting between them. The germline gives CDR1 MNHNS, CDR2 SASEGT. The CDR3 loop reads CASSGVYSGNTIYF. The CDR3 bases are TGTGCCAGCAGCGGGGTTTACTCTGGAAACACCATATATTTT.

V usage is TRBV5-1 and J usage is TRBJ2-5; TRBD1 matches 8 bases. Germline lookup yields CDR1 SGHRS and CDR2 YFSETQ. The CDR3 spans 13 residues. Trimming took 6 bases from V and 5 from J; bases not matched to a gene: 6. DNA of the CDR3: TGCGCCAGCATGACAGGGGCAGGTGAGACCCAGTACTTC. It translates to CASMTGAGETQYF.

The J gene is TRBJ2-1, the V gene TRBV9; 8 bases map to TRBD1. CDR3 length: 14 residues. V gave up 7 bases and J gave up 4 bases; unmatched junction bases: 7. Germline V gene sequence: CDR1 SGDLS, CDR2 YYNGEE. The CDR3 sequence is CASRPGQGYNEQFF. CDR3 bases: TGTGCCAGCCGTCCAGGACAGGGTTACAATGAGCAGTTCTTC.

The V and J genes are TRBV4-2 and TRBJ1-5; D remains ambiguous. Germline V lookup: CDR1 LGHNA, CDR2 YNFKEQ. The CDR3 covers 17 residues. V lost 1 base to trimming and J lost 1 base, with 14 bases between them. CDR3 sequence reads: CASSQVIGVWSNQPQHF. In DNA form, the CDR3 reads TGTGCCAGCAGCCAAGTAATCGGGGTATGGAGCAATCAGCCCCAGCATTTT.

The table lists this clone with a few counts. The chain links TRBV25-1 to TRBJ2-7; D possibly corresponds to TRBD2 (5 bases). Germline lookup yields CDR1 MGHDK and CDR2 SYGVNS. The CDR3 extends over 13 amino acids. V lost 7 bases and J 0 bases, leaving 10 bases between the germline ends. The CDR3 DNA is TGTGCCAGCACCGCGGGTATCTCCTACGAGCAGTACTTC. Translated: CASTAGISYEQYF.

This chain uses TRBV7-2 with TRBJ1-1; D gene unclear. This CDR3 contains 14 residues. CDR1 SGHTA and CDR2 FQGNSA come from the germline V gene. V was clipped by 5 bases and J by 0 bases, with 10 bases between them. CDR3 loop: CASSPQVMNTEAFF. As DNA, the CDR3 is TGTGCCAGCAGCCCTCAGGTGATGAACACTGAAGCTTTCTTT.

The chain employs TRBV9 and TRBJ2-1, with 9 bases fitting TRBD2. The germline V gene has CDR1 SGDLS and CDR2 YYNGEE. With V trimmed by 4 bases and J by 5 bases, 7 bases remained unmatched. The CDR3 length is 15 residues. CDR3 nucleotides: TGTGCCAGCAGCCCGCCGGGACTAGCAGACAATGAGCAGTTCTTC. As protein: CASSPPGLADNEQFF.

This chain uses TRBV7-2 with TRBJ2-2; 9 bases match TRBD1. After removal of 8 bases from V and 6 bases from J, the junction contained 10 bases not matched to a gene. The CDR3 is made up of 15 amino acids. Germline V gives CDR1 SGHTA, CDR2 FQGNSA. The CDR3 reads CASLEGQGSSGELFF. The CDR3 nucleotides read TGTGCCAGCTTGGAGGGACAGGGAAGCTCCGGGGAGCTGTTTTTT. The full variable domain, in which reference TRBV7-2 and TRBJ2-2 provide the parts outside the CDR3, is GAGVSQSPSNKVTEKGKDVELRCDPISGHTALYWYRQSLGQGLEFLIYFQGNSAPDKSGLPSDRFSAERTGGSVSTLTIQRTQQEDSAVYLCASLEGQGSSGELFFGEGSRLTVL.

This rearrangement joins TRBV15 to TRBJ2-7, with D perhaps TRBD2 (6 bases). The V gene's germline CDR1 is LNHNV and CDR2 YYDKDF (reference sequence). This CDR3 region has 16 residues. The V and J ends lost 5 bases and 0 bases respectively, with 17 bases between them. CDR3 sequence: CATSSDSGTLSYEQYF. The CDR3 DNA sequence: TGTGCCACCAGCTCGGACTCCGGGACTCTCTCCTACGAGCAGTACTTC.

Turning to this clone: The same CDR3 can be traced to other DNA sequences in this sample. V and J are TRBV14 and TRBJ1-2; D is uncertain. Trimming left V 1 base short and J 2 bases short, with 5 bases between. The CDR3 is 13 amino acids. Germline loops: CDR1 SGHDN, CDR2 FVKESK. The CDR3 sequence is CASSQGQNYGYTF. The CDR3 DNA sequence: TGTGCCAGCAGCCAAGGGCAGAACTATGGCTACACCTTC.

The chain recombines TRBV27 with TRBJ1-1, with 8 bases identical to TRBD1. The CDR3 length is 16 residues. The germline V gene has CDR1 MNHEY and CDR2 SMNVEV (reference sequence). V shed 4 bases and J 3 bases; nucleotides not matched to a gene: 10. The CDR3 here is CASSSRTGRRDTEAFF. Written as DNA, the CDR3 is TGTGCCAGCAGTTCCCGGACAGGGCGTAGGGACACTGAAGCTTTCTTT.

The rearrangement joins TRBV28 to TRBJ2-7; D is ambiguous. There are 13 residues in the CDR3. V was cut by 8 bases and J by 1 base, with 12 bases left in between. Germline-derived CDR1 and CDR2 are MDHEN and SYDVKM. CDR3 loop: CASHMRGSYEQYF. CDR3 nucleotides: TGTGCCAGCCACATGCGCGGATCCTACGAGCAGTACTTC. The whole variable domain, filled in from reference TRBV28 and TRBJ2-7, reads DVKVTQSSRYLVKRTGEKVFLECVQDMDHENMFWYRQDPGLGLRLIYFSYDVKMKEKGDIPEGYSVSREKKERFSLILESASTNQTSMYLCASHMRGSYEQYFGPGTRLTVT.

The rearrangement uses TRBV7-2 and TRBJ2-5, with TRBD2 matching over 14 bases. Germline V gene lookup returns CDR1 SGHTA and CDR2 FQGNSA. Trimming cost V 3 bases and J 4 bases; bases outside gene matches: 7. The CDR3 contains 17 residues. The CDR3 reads CASSFGTSGGPRETQYF. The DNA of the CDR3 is TGTGCCAGCAGCTTCGGGACTAGCGGGGGCCCCAGAGAGACCCAGTACTTC.

This CDR3 is CASSSYSTNLDGYTF. The CDR3 DNA reads as TGTGCCAGCAGTTCTTATTCTACGAACCTGGATGGCTACACCTTC. This chain links TRBV6-5 with TRBJ1-2; D is undetermined. The CDR3 sequence is 15 residues long. V lost 4 bases, J lost 6 bases, and 18 bases lay in between. CDR1 MNHEY and CDR2 SVGAGI come from the germline V gene.

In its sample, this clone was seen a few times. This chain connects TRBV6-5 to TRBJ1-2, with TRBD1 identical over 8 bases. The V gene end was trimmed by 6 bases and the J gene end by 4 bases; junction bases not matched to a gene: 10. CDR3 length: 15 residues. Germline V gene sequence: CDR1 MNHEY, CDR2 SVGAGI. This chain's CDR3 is CASSRTPDRAYGYTF. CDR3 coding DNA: TGTGCCAGCAGCCGCACCCCGGACAGGGCCTATGGCTACACCTTC.

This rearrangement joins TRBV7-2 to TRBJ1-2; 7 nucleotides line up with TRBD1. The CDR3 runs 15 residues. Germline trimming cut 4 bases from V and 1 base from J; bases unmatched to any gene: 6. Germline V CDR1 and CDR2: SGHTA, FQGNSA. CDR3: CASSSKTGSNYGYTF. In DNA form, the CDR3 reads TGTGCCAGCAGCTCCAAGACAGGGAGTAACTATGGCTACACCTTC.

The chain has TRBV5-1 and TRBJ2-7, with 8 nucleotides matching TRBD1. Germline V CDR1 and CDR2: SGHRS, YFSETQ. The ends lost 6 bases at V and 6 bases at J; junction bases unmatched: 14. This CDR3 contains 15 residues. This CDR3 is CASTHFGQGEGEQYF. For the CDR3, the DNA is TGCGCCAGCACCCACTTTGGACAGGGTGAGGGCGAGCAGTACTTC.

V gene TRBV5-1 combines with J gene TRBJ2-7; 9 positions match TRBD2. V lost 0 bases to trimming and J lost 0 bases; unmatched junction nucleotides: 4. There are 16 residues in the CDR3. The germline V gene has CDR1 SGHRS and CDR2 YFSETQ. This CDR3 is CASSLVGGRASYEQYF. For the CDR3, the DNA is TGCGCCAGCAGCTTGGTAGGCGGGAGGGCCTCCTACGAGCAGTACTTC.

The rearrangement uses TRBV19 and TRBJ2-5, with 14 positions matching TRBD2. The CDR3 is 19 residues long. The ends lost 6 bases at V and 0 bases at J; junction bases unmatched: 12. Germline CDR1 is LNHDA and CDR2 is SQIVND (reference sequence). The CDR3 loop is CASRPSRTSGGYYQETQYF. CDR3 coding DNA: TGTGCCAGTAGGCCGTCTCGGACTAGCGGGGGGTACTACCAAGAGACCCAGTACTTC.